This is a list of T cell receptor beta chains from one sample in a study of T cell responses to AZD1222 COVID-19 vaccine. Generated by immunoSEQ multiplex PCR, the TCRdb table keeps only in-frame clones and is missing some. The table lists roughly 150,000 clones, 80% to 90% of them singletons. The sample consisted of peripheral blood, taken on day 0 of AZD1222 vaccination. Receptors originate from an adult in good health. CDR3s include the opening cysteine and the closing phenylalanine or tryptophan. The order of the fields is D gene, J gene, V gene, clone size, CDR3 protein, CDR3 DNA. A D gene is named only where the DNA matches it firmly. Some rows mark clone size as missing; the rest say once, few, many or name a class of expanded clone.

-,TRBJ2-1,TRBV5-5,-,CASRSWGGIYNEQFF,TGTGCCAGCAGGTCATGGGGGGGCATCTACAATGAGCAGTTCTTC
-,TRBJ1-2,TRBV2,-,CASSPGLYGYTF,TGTGCCAGTTCTCCGGGACTTTATGGCTACACCTTC
TRBD2,TRBJ2-3,TRBV11-3,-,CASSRTSGGTDTQYF,TGTGCCAGCAGCCGAACTAGCGGGGGCACAGATACGCAGTATTTT
-,TRBJ1-2,TRBV7-2,-,CASSLKGTGGYTF,TGTGCCAGCAGCTTGAAAGGGACGGGCGGCTACACCTTC
TRBD1,TRBJ1-2,TRBV19,-,CASSDRGKGYTF,TGTGCCAGTAGTGACAGGGGGAAAGGCTACACCTTC
TRBD2,TRBJ2-7,TRBV6-5,once,CASRLAGASYEQYF,TGTGCCAGCAGGCTAGCGGGGGCCTCCTACGAGCAGTACTTC
-,TRBJ1-2,TRBV6-5,-,CASSSDTWSNYGYTF,TGTGCCAGCAGCTCCGACACTTGGTCTAACTATGGCTACACCTTC
-,TRBJ1-1,TRBV3-1/TRBV3-2,-,CASSHVRSGSGIEAFF,TGTGCCAGCAGCCACGTCCGCTCGGGATCCGGCATTGAGGCTTTCTTT
-,TRBJ1-1,TRBV2,-,CASSDRFEAFF,TGTGCCAGCAGTGATCGGTTTGAAGCTTTCTTT
-,TRBJ1-5,TRBV4-3,-,CASSPGGARSNQPQHF,TGCGCCAGCAGCCCTGGGGGGGCCCGGAGCAATCAGCCCCAGCATTTT
-,TRBJ2-2,TRBV19,-,CASSAVPGGELFF,TGTGCCAGTAGTGCGGTGCCGGGCGGGGAGCTGTTTTTT
-,TRBJ1-2,TRBV5-8,-,CASSLVFYTF,TGTGCCAGCAGCTTGGTTTTTTACACCTTC
-,TRBJ2-1,TRBV5-1,-,CASSRGGGSYNEQFF,TGCGCCAGCAGCCGCGGGGGCGGCTCCTACAATGAGCAGTTCTTC
-,TRBJ2-6,TRBV5-1,-,CASSVGGKSSGANVLTF,TGCGCCAGCAGCGTGGGCGGCAAGAGCTCTGGGGCCAACGTCCTGACTTTC
-,TRBJ2-3,TRBV21-1,-,CASSAIGGPTDTQYF,TGTGCCAGCAGCGCTATAGGGGGCCCCACAGATACGCAGTATTTT
-,TRBJ1-4,TRBV11-2,-,CASSLMGQNEKLFF,TGTGCCAGCAGCTTAATGGGTCAAAATGAAAAACTGTTTTTT
TRBD1,TRBJ1-1,TRBV2,-,CASRGETGTAEAFF,TGTGCCAGCAGAGGTGAGACAGGGACGGCTGAAGCTTTCTTT
-,TRBJ1-2,TRBV19,-,CASSFQDRIPGGYTF,TGTGCCAGTAGTTTCCAAGACAGGATCCCGGGGGGCTACACCTTC
TRBD1,TRBJ2-5,TRBV5-4,-,CASSPRDRALETQYF,TGTGCCAGCAGCCCAAGGGACAGGGCATTGGAGACCCAGTACTTC
-,TRBJ2-7,TRBV21-1,-,CASSLPGQGYEQYF,TGTGCCAGCAGCCTTCCGGGACAGGGGTACGAGCAGTACTTC
TRBD1,TRBJ2-3,TRBV30,-,CAWSSLGTAGMGTQYF,TGTGCCTGGAGTTCCCTCGGGACAGCTGGAATGGGTACGCAGTATTTT
TRBD1,TRBJ1-2,TRBV19,-,CASSIAHRGPGDYGYTF,TGTGCCAGTAGTATAGCCCACAGGGGCCCAGGGGACTATGGCTACACCTTC
-,TRBJ1-1,TRBV6-5,-,CASRSRAVDTTEAFF,TGTGCCAGCAGAAGCCGGGCCGTAGATACCACTGAAGCTTTCTTT
-,TRBJ2-7,TRBV19,once,CASSTLAPAAEQYF,TGTGCCAGTAGTACACTAGCTCCGGCGGCCGAGCAGTACTTC
-,TRBJ1-2,TRBV4-3,-,CASSQEARPLYGYTF,TGCGCCAGCAGCCAAGAAGCCAGGCCACTTTATGGCTACACCTTC
-,TRBJ2-1,TRBV15,once,CATSRNNGQLGGNEQFF,TGTGCCACCAGCAGAAATAATGGACAGCTGGGGGGCAATGAGCAGTTCTTC